This TCR beta chain was sequenced during a study of T cell repertoires in cytomegalovirus infection. Overall study: It can be stated that public TCR beta signatures indicated CMV infection as well as a matching HLA type.

As regards this clonotype: Its target is not known.

Study observations and caveats: Ex vivo responses were dominated by HLA-C-restricted CMV-specific TCR beta clonotypes. Individuals carrying CMV plus the relevant HLA were identified by cumulative frequency of public TCR beta families.

This CDR3 contains 16 residues. The germline V gene has CDR1 LNHNV and CDR2 YYDKDF (reference sequence). V was cut by 5 bases and J by 0 bases, with 14 bases left in between. TCRdb analysed the reads with MiXCR anew, one entry per CDR3 protein. The data hold 510,000 or so distinct CDR3 sequences, with around a quarter observed a single time. The gene calls are TRBV15 and TRBJ2-1; D possibly corresponds to TRBD2 (6 bases). The sample consisted of PBMCs. The clonotype comes from a human donor in good health (CMV status not recorded). Some clones in this sample may be carry-over from other donors' samples. The CDR3: CATSPQLTSSYNEQFF. CDR3 DNA sequence: TGTGCCACCAGCCCTCAGTTGACTAGCTCCTACAATGAGCAGTTCTTC.